This T cell receptor (beta chain) was sequenced in a study of blood T cell repertoires in COVID-19. Study in general: PBMCs, B-cell-depleted T cells, or T cells provided the cDNA or gDNA that made up the material.

Trimming pared 0 bases from V and 2 bases from J, leaving 5 bases between. Germline CDR1 SGHDT, CDR2 YYEEEE. CDR3 size: 13 residues. In the original workflow: From reference gene primer amplification, estimates of nucleated cell counts were derived. TCRdb's copy holds only in-frame clones and misses some; the assay was immunoSEQ multiplex PCR. The D gene and trimming were derived from the DNA, and the V and J assignments and clone size from that table. The repertoire has over 200,000 clones, about 89% of them found once; the top ten carry more than 4.5%. This TCR was recovered from a woman between 35 and 50 years old with acute or convalescent COVID-19. The specimen was peripheral blood. The chain couples TRBV5-6 to TRBJ2-5, with D unresolved. This CDR3 is CASSLDAQETQYF. The CDR3 DNA reads TGTGCCAGCAGCTTGGATGCGCAAGAGACCCAGTACTTC.